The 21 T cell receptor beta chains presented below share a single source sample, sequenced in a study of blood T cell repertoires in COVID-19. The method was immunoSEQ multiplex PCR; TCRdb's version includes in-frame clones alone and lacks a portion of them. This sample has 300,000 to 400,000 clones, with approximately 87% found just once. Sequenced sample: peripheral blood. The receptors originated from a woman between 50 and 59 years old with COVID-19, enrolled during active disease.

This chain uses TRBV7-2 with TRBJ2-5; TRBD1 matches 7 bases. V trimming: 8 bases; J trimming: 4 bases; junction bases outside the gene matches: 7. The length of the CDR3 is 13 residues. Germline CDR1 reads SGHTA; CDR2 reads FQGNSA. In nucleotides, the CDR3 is TGTGCCAGCCGAATCGACAGGGCAGAGACCCAGTACTTC. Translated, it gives CASRIDRAETQYF.

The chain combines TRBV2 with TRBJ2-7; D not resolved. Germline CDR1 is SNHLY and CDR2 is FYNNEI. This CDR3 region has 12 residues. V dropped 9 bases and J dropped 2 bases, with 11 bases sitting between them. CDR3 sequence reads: CASKTQPYEQYF. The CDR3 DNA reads TGTGCCAGTAAGACTCAACCCTACGAGCAGTACTTC.

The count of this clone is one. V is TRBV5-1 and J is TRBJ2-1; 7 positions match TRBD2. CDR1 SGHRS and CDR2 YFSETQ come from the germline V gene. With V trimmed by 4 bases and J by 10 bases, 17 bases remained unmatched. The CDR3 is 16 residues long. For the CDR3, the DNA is TGCGCCAGCAGCCTCGTTGGGGGGAGGGCCGGGGACGAGCAGTTCTTC. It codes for CASSLVGGRAGDEQFF.

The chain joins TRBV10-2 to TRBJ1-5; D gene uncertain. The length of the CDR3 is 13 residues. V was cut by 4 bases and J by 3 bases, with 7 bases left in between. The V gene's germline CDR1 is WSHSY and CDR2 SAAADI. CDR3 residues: CASSVQPNQPQHF. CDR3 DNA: TGCGCCAGCAGTGTACAGCCCAATCAGCCCCAGCATTTT.

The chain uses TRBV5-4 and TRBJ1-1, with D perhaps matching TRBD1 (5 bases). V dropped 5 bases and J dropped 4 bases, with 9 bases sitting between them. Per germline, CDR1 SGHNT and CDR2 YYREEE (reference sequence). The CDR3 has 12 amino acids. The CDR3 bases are TGTGCCAGCAGGGGGGGTGGCACTGAAGCTTTCTTT. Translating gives CASRGGGTEAFF.

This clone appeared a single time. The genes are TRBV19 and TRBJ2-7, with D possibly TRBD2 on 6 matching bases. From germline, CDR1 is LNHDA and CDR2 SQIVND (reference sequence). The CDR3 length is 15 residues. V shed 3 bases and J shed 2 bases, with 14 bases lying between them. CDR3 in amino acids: CASSMMGGGAYEQYF. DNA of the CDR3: TGTGCCAGTAGTATGATGGGCGGAGGGGCCTACGAGCAGTACTTC.

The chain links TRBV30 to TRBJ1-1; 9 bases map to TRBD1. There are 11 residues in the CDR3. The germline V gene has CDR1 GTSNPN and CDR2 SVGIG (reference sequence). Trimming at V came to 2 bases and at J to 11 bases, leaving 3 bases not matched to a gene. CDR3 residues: CAWSPQGAAFF. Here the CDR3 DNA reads TGTGCCTGGAGTCCACAGGGGGCTGCTTTCTTT. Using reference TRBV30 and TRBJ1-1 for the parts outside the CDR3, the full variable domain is SQTIHQWPATLVQPVGSPLSLECTVEGTSNPNLYWYRQAAGRGLQLLFYSVGIGQISSEVPQNLSASRPQDRQFILSSKKLLLSDSGFYLCAWSPQGAAFFGQGTRLTVV.

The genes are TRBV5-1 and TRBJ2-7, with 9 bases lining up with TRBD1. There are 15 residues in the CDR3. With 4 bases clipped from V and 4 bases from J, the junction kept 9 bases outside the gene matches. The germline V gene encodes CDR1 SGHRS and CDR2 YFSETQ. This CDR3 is CASSLASGTGYEQYF. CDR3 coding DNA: TGCGCCAGCAGCCTCGCCTCCGGGACAGGGTACGAGCAGTACTTC.

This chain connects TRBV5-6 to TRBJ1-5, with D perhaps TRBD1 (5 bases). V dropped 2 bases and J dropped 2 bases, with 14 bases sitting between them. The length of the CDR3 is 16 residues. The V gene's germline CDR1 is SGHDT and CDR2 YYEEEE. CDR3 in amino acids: CASSFRTPGGNQPQHF. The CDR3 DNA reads TGTGCCAGCAGCTTCCGGACACCCGGCGGCAATCAGCCCCAGCATTTT.

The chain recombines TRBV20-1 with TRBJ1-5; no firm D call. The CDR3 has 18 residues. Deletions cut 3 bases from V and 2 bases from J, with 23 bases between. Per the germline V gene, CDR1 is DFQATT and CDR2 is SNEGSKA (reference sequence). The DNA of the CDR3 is TGCAGTGCTAGTAACCCTGGACTTTCGGTGATTCGCAATCAGCCCCAGCATTTT. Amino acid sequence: CSASNPGLSVIRNQPQHF.

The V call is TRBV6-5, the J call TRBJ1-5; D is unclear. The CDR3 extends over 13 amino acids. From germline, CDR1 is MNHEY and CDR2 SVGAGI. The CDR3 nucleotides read TGTGCACCGCCACAAATCTTGCATCAGCCCCAGCATTTT. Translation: CAPPQILHQPQHF.

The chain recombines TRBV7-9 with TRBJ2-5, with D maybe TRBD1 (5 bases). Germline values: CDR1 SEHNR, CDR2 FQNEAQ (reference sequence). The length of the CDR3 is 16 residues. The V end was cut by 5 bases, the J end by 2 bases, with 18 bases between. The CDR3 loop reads CASSKGLQEPQETQYF. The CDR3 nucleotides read TGTGCCAGCAGCAAAGGGCTACAGGAGCCTCAAGAGACCCAGTACTTC.

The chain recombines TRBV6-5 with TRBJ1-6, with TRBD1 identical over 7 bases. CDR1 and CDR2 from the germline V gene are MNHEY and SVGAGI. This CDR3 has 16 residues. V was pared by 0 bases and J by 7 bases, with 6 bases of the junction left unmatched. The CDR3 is CASSYSRDSSNSPLHF. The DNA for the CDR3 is TGTGCCAGCAGTTACTCGCGGGACAGTTCGAATTCACCCCTCCACTTT.

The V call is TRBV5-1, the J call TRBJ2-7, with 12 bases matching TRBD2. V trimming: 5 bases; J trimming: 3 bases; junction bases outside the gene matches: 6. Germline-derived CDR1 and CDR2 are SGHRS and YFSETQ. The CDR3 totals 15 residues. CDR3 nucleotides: TGCGCCAGCAGACCGCCGGGACTAGCGGGCTACGAGCAGTACTTC. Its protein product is CASRPPGLAGYEQYF.

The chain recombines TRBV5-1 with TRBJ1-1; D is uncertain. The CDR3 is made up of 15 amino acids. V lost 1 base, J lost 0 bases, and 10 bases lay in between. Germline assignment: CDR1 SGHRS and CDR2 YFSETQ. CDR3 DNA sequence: TGCGCCAGCAGCTTGAACGCCAGAATGAACACTGAAGCTTTCTTT. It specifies CASSLNARMNTEAFF. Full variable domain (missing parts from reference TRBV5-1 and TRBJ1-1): KAGVTQTPRYLIKTRGQQVTLSCSPISGHRSVSWYQQTPGQGLQFLFEYFSETQRNKGNFPGRFSGRQFSNSRSEMNVSTLELGDSALYLCASSLNARMNTEAFFGQGTRLTVV.

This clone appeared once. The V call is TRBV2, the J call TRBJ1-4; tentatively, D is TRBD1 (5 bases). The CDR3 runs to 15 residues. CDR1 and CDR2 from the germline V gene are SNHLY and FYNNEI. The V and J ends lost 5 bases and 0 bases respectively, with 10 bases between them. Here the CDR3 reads CASSSRQSTNEKLFF. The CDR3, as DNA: TGTGCCAGCAGTTCGCGACAGTCAACTAATGAAAAACTGTTTTTT.

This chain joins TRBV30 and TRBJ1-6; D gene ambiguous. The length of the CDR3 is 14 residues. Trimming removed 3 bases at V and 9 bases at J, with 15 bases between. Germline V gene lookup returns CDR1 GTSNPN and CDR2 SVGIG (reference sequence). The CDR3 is CAWRDGWVRSPLHF. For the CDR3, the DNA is TGTGCCTGGAGAGACGGGTGGGTTCGTTCACCCCTCCACTTT.

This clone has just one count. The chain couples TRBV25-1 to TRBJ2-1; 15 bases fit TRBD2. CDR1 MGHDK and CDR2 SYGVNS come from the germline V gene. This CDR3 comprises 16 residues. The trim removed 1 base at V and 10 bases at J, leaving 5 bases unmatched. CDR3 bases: TGTGCCAGCAGTGAATGGGGGACTAGCGGGAGGCGAGAGCAGTTCTTC. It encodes CASSEWGTSGRREQFF.

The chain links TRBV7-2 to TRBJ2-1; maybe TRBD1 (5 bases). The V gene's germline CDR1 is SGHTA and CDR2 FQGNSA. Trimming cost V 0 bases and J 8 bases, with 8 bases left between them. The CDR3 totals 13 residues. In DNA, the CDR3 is TGTGCCAGCAGCTTAGCAGGGGTGGATGAGCAGTTCTTC. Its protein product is CASSLAGVDEQFF.

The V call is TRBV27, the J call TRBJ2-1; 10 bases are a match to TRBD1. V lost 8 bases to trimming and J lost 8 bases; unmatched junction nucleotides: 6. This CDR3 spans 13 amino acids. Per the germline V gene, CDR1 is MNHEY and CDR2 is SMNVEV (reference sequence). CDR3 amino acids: CASGDRGWHEQFF. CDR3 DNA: TGTGCCAGCGGGGACAGGGGATGGCATGAGCAGTTCTTC.

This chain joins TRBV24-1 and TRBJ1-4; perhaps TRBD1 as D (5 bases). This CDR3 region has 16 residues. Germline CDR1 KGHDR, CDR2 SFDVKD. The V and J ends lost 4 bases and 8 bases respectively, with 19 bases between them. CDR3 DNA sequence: TGTGCCACCAGTGACCCGACCGGAGGGGCGGGAGAAAAACTGTTTTTT. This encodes CATSDPTGGAGEKLFF.